The 31 T cell receptor beta chains below come from one sample, sequenced in a study of T cells in Graves' hyperthyroidism and ophthalmopathy (dated by TCRdb to about 2019). The library was obtained by multiplex PCR. Data came from an Illumina HiSeq 2000. The TCR beta CDR3 regions were amplified from RNA transcripts. The first round of RT-PCR for the TCR CDR3 was performed with the HTBI primer set and the Qiagen OneStep RT-PCR kit. TCRdb itself trimmed the public reads at Q25 with fastp, ran MiXCR and retained productive beta chains. Rows are unified per CDR3 protein, each entry keeping the most common DNA and genes. This sample gives 500,000 to 800,000 distinct CDR3 sequences in total; more than 14% of them show up just once. The ten largest clones represent roughly an eighth of the sample. The sequenced sample was blood. These receptors originate from a woman in her fifties or sixties with Graves' ophthalmopathy.

This clonotype was seen at least ten times. The V and J genes are TRBV6-2 or TRBV6-3 and TRBJ2-7; 7 nucleotides align to TRBD2. The CDR3 consists of 14 residues. Germline CDR1 and CDR2: MNHEY and SVGEGT. V was pared by 8 bases and J by 3 bases, with 10 bases of the junction left unmatched. CDR3 protein: CASGRAGTVYEQYF. The DNA for the CDR3 is TGTGCCAGCGGCAGAGCGGGAACGGTCTACGAGCAGTACTTC.

In this sample, this clonotype turned up many times. V usage is TRBV28 and J usage is TRBJ2-7; D might be TRBD1 (6 bases). The germline V gene encodes CDR1 MDHEN and CDR2 SYDVKM. V dropped 8 bases and J dropped 0 bases, with 14 bases sitting between them. The CDR3 extends over 14 amino acids. In DNA, the CDR3 is TGTGCCAGCTTTGGGGGCGCGTTCTCCTACGAGCAGTACTTC. It is translated as CASFGGAFSYEQYF. The whole variable domain, filled in from reference TRBV28 and TRBJ2-7, reads DVKVTQSSRYLVKRTGEKVFLECVQDMDHENMFWYRQDPGLGLRLIYFSYDVKMKEKGDIPEGYSVSREKKERFSLILESASTNQTSMYLCASFGGAFSYEQYFGPGTRLTVT.

This clonotype was seen repeatedly, ten times or more. The chain links TRBV6-1 to TRBJ2-5, with 7 bases identical to TRBD2. Germline assignment: CDR1 MNHNS and CDR2 SASEGT. The CDR3 consists of 13 residues. With V trimmed by 7 bases and J by 4 bases, 6 bases remained unmatched. This chain's CDR3 is CASTGLVGETQYF. The DNA for the CDR3 is TGTGCCAGCACCGGACTAGTTGGAGAGACCCAGTACTTC.

This clonotype has a count of ten or more. The J gene is TRBJ2-1, the V gene TRBV6-2 or TRBV6-3; 10 bases agree with TRBD2. V gave up 2 bases and J gave up 1 base; unmatched junction bases: 5. Germline V gene lookup returns CDR1 MNHEY and CDR2 SVGEGT. CDR3 length: 17 amino acids. For the CDR3, the DNA is TGTGCCAGCAGTTACGCGAGCGGGAGGGGGTCCTACAATGAGCAGTTCTTC. It specifies CASSYASGRGSYNEQFF.

This clonotype has a count of ten or more. This chain connects TRBV7-9 to TRBJ1-2; D remains unclear. Trimming removed 1 base at V and 6 bases at J, with 9 bases between. This CDR3 contains 13 residues. Germline lookup yields CDR1 SEHNR and CDR2 FQNEAQ (reference sequence). The CDR3 DNA reads as TGTGCCAGCAGCTTAGACGTTGTTGATGGCTACACCTTC. Protein sequence: CASSLDVVDGYTF. Full variable domain (remainder filled in from reference TRBV7-9 and TRBJ1-2): DTGVSQNPRHKITKRGQNVTFRCDPISEHNRLYWYRQTLGQGPEFLTYFQNEAQLEKSRLLSDRFSAERPKGSFSTLEIQRTEQGDSAMYLCASSLDVVDGYTFGSGTRLTVV.

This clonotype was found many times. This rearrangement joins TRBV20-1 to TRBJ2-3; 7 bases align to TRBD2. V lost 0 bases, J lost 9 bases, and 9 bases stayed unmatched. Germline-derived CDR1 and CDR2 are DFQATT and SNEGSKA (reference sequence). CDR3 length: 14 residues. The CDR3 DNA is TGCAGTGCTAGAGACGCGGGAGCCTCTGACACGCAGTATTTT. It codes for CSARDAGASDTQYF.

This clonotype was seen ten or more times. The J gene is TRBJ1-2, the V gene TRBV7-2, with 9 bases aligning to TRBD1. CDR1 is SGHTA and CDR2 is FQGNSA in the germline V gene. The CDR3 consists of 15 residues. With 5 bases clipped from V and 3 bases from J, the junction kept 7 bases outside the gene matches. CDR3 coding DNA: TGTGCCAGCAGCCCCCGGACAGGGGTGCACTATGGCTACACCTTC. It encodes CASSPRTGVHYGYTF.

The chain is built from TRBV19 and TRBJ1-2; 9 bases are a match to TRBD1. The CDR3 sequence is 13 residues long. Germline loops: CDR1 LNHDA, CDR2 SQIVND (reference sequence). Germline trimming cut 11 bases from V and 2 bases from J; bases unmatched to any gene: 6. CDR3 bases: TGTGCCGGAAAAGGACAGGGGAACTATGGCTACACCTTC. This sequence encodes CAGKGQGNYGYTF.

This clonotype was seen ten or more times. V gene TRBV28 combines with J gene TRBJ2-5, with D perhaps given as TRBD1 or TRBD2 (6 bases each). Trimming left V 2 bases short and J 5 bases short, with 15 bases between. The CDR3 consists of 15 residues. Germline CDR1 MDHEN, CDR2 SYDVKM. CDR3 sequence reads: CASSLPGAFQETQYF. CDR3 coding DNA: TGTGCCAGCAGTTTACCGGGGGCCTTTCAGGAGACCCAGTACTTC. Full variable domain (remainder filled in from reference TRBV28 and TRBJ2-5): DVKVTQSSRYLVKRTGEKVFLECVQDMDHENMFWYRQDPGLGLRLIYFSYDVKMKEKGDIPEGYSVSREKKERFSLILESASTNQTSMYLCASSLPGAFQETQYFGPGTRLLVL.

In this sample, this clonotype turned up a few times. This chain connects TRBV25-1 to TRBJ2-3; D is tentatively TRBD1 or TRBD2 (5 bases each). The CDR3 has 14 residues. The ends were cut back, 2 bases at V and 6 bases at J, with 12 bases in the middle. The V gene's germline CDR1 is MGHDK and CDR2 SYGVNS. The DNA of the CDR3 is TGTGCCAGCAGTGAACAAGAGGGGCGGGATACGCAGTATTTT. It translates to CASSEQEGRDTQYF. Combining the CDR3 with reference TRBV25-1 and TRBJ2-3 gives the whole variable domain EADIYQTPRYLVIGTGKKITLECSQTMGHDKMYWYQQDPGMELHLIHYSYGVNSTEKGDLSSESTVSRIRTEHFPLTLESARPSHTSQYLCASSEQEGRDTQYFGPGTRLTVL.

This clonotype has ten or more counts. V usage is TRBV27 and J usage is TRBJ2-7, with 11 bases that match TRBD2. Germline values: CDR1 MNHEY, CDR2 SMNVEV (reference sequence). The CDR3 runs to 14 residues. After removal of 8 bases from V and 3 bases from J, the junction contained 6 bases not matched to a gene. Written as DNA, the CDR3 is TGTGCCAGCCGTAGCGGGAGGGCTCGCTACGAGCAGTACTTC. The encoded protein is CASRSGRARYEQYF.

This clonotype came up a few times. Here the CDR3 DNA reads TGTGCCAGCAGCTTAATCCGACAGGGGAATGGCTACACCTTC. It codes for CASSLIRQGNGYTF. The V call is TRBV13, the J call TRBJ1-2, with 8 bases identical to TRBD1. This CDR3 is built from 14 residues. CDR1 PRHDT and CDR2 FYEKMQ come from the germline V gene (reference sequence). The V gene end was trimmed by 2 bases and the J gene end by 6 bases; junction bases not matched to a gene: 5.

In this sample, this clonotype turned up many times. The CDR3: CASRPGTSTGELFF. Here the CDR3 DNA reads TGTGCCAGCAGGCCCGGGACTTCCACCGGGGAGCTGTTTTTT. The chain carries TRBV11-2 and TRBJ2-2; TRBD2 might be the D (6 bases). Germline V lookup: CDR1 SGHAT, CDR2 FQNNGV. The CDR3 sequence is 14 residues long. Trimming cost V 6 bases and J 4 bases, with 12 bases left between them.

This clonotype was picked up many times. This sequence joins TRBV7-2 and TRBJ1-5, with D possibly TRBD1 on 5 matching bases. The CDR3 totals 15 residues. CDR1 is SGHTA and CDR2 is FQGNSA in the germline V gene. V was clipped by 1 base and J by 1 base, with 8 bases between them. CDR3: CASSLVQGSNQPQHF. The CDR3 bases are TGTGCCAGCAGCTTAGTTCAGGGAAGCAATCAGCCCCAGCATTTT. The whole variable domain, remainder taken from reference TRBV7-2 and TRBJ1-5, is GAGVSQSPSNKVTEKGKDVELRCDPISGHTALYWYRQSLGQGLEFLIYFQGNSAPDKSGLPSDRFSAERTGGSVSTLTIQRTQQEDSAVYLCASSLVQGSNQPQHFGDGTRLSIL.

This clonotype was seen a few times. The CDR3 is CASSPSPWGHPAGEKLFF. The DNA of the CDR3 is TGTGCCAGCAGCCCCTCCCCGTGGGGACACCCCGCTGGTGAAAAACTGTTTTTT. The rearrangement uses TRBV9 and TRBJ1-4, with TRBD1 as a possible D gene (6 bases). Germline loops: CDR1 SGDLS, CDR2 YYNGEE. Between the trimmed V and J ends, which lost 4 bases and 7 bases, there was a span of 26 bases. CDR3 size: 18 residues.

This clonotype was observed a few times. The rearrangement joins TRBV7-3 to TRBJ2-7, with D perhaps matching TRBD2 (6 bases). The germline V gene has CDR1 SGHTA and CDR2 FQGTGA. CDR3 size: 15 residues. V was shortened by 2 bases and J by 0 bases, with 11 bases between the two germline ends. CDR3: CASSLGGEDSYEQYF. Here the CDR3 DNA reads TGTGCCAGCAGCTTAGGCGGGGAAGACTCCTACGAGCAGTACTTC.

V is TRBV3-1 and J is TRBJ2-6, with 8 bases matching TRBD1. The CDR3 is 17 amino acids. CDR1 is LGHDT and CDR2 is YNNKEL in the germline V gene (reference sequence). Trimming took 4 bases from V and 2 from J; bases not matched to a gene: 7. The CDR3 DNA reads as TGTGCCAGCAGCCGGACGTTGGACAGGGCTGGGGCCAACGTCCTGACTTTC. Amino acids: CASSRTLDRAGANVLTF.

CDR3 amino acids: CASSSSGLAGEYEQYF. CDR3 coding DNA: TGTGCCAGCAGCTCTAGCGGACTAGCGGGAGAATACGAGCAGTACTTC. The J gene is TRBJ2-7, the V gene TRBV7-2, with 13 bases lining up with TRBD2. CDR3 length: 16 residues. J lost 4 bases, V lost 4 bases, and 7 bases had no gene match. Germline V gives CDR1 SGHTA, CDR2 FQGNSA.

In its sample, this clonotype was seen once. A single base separates this from a much larger clone, so it may be a read error. The rearrangement uses TRBV6-5 and TRBJ1-3; D remains ambiguous. The CDR3 consists of 13 residues. Germline V gene lookup returns CDR1 MNHEY and CDR2 SVGAGI. The CDR3 sequence is CASKFFSGSTIYF. The CDR3 coding sequence is TGTGCCAGCAAGTTTTTCTCTGGAAGCACCATATATTTT.

This clonotype was seen many times. The chain combines TRBV7-9 with TRBJ2-5, with 8 positions matching TRBD1. The V and J ends lost 5 bases and 2 bases, in that order; junction bases with no gene match: 10. This CDR3 is 16 amino acids long. Germline CDR1 is SEHNR and CDR2 is FQNEAQ (reference sequence). The CDR3 nucleotides are TGTGCCAGCAGCCCCCGTCGTGACAGGGGTCAAGAGACCCAGTACTTC. This gives the protein CASSPRRDRGQETQYF.

This clonotype was seen repeatedly, ten times or more. This chain joins TRBV6-2 or TRBV6-3 and TRBJ2-7; D not resolved. The V gene's germline CDR1 is MNHEY and CDR2 SVGEGT. The CDR3 consists of 15 residues. The ends were cut back, 4 bases at V and 6 bases at J, with 19 bases in the middle. The CDR3, as DNA: TGTGCCAGCAGTTCTGGACGGGTCCATCCCCTCGAGCAGTACTTC. This gives the protein CASSSGRVHPLEQYF.

The chain recombines TRBV29-1 with TRBJ2-7; 10 bases align to TRBD2. Germline CDR1 and CDR2: SQVTM and ANQGSEA. There are 14 residues in the CDR3. The junction had 7 bases not matched to a gene; V was cut back by 6 bases and J by 2 bases. CDR3 bases: TGCAGCGTGGCTCCTAGCGGGAGTACCTACGAGCAGTACTTC. Protein product: CSVAPSGSTYEQYF.

The chain has TRBV4-2 and TRBJ2-2, with D unclear. The CDR3 runs to 15 residues. Trimming left V 0 bases short and J 0 bases short, with 5 bases between. CDR1 and CDR2 (germline): LGHNA, YNFKEQ. The CDR3 region is CASSQDLSNTGELFF. The DNA of the CDR3 is TGTGCCAGCAGCCAAGATCTTTCGAACACCGGGGAGCTGTTTTTT.

The CDR3 loop is CASSYSAYQETQYF. The CDR3 DNA reads TGTGCCAGCAGTTACTCAGCCTACCAAGAGACCCAGTACTTC. V is TRBV6-5 and J is TRBJ2-5; D remains ambiguous. CDR3 length: 14 residues. The germline V and J ends were trimmed by 0 bases and 0 bases, with 5 bases remaining between them. Germline V CDR1 and CDR2: MNHEY, SVGAGI.

This clonotype turned up a few times. V is TRBV19 and J is TRBJ2-1; D gene ambiguous. Trimming removed 0 bases from V and 8 bases from J, with 8 bases in between. The CDR3 has 13 residues. The germline gives CDR1 LNHDA, CDR2 SQIVND (reference sequence). The CDR3 DNA is TGTGCCAGTAGTATAGAGATGGGCTATGAGCAGTTCTTC. This translates into CASSIEMGYEQFF.

This chain links TRBV12-5 with TRBJ2-3, with 9 bases identical to TRBD2. CDR3 length equals 16 residues. V trimming: 7 bases; J trimming: 5 bases; junction bases outside the gene matches: 13. Germline lookup yields CDR1 LGHNT and CDR2 FRNRAP. The CDR3 DNA follows: TGTGCTAGTGCGCCCTCGTTAGCGGGAGTTTTAGATACGCAGTATTTT. This codes for CASAPSLAGVLDTQYF.

The rearrangement links TRBV6-5 to TRBJ2-5; 7 bases agree with TRBD2. Germline values: CDR1 MNHEY, CDR2 SVGAGI. This CDR3 is built from 16 residues. The V and J ends lost 3 bases and 1 base, in that order; junction bases with no gene match: 8. CDR3 region: CASSYVAGSFQETQYF. In DNA form, the CDR3 reads TGTGCCAGCAGTTATGTAGCGGGTTCATTCCAAGAGACCCAGTACTTC.

This clonotype was counted a few times. This chain uses TRBV25-1 with TRBJ1-6, with D perhaps matching TRBD1 (5 bases). CDR1 is MGHDK, CDR2 SYGVNS, per germline. The CDR3 runs to 19 residues. V was pared by 4 bases and J by 0 bases, with 19 bases between. DNA for the CDR3: TGTGCCAGCAGTGCTCAGGGCCTCGGGTTAAGCTCCTATAATTCACCCCTCCACTTT. Encoded protein: CASSAQGLGLSSYNSPLHF.

This clonotype was recorded many times. V and J are TRBV27 and TRBJ1-2, with D maybe TRBD1 (6 bases). Germline CDR1 is MNHEY and CDR2 is SMNVEV (reference sequence). The CDR3 consists of 13 residues. The ends were cut back, 6 bases at V and 2 bases at J, with 10 bases in the middle. The CDR3, as DNA: TGTGCCAGCAGATATACAGGGAACTATGGCTACACCTTC. Amino acids: CASRYTGNYGYTF.

J is TRBJ1-5 and V is TRBV19; the D gene is possibly TRBD1 (5 bases). The germline gives CDR1 LNHDA, CDR2 SQIVND (reference sequence). V was cut by 7 bases and J by 3 bases, with 19 bases left in between. CDR3 length equals 16 residues. CDR3 sequence reads: CASTYRVQDLNQPQHF. The CDR3 DNA reads as TGTGCCAGTACCTATCGGGTACAGGACCTCAATCAGCCCCAGCATTTT.

The V gene is TRBV5-1, the J gene TRBJ1-6; weak D call: TRBD1 (6 bases). Germline V lookup: CDR1 SGHRS, CDR2 YFSETQ. The CDR3 extends over 13 amino acids. V lost 2 bases to trimming and J lost 8 bases, with 8 bases between them. The CDR3 DNA reads TGCGCCAGCAGCTTTCAGGGGTATTCACCCCTCCACTTT. This sequence encodes CASSFQGYSPLHF. The variable domain in full, completed from reference TRBV5-1 and TRBJ1-6, reads KAGVTQTPRYLIKTRGQQVTLSCSPISGHRSVSWYQQTPGQGLQFLFEYFSETQRNKGNFPGRFSGRQFSNSRSEMNVSTLELGDSALYLCASSFQGYSPLHFGNGTRLTVT.